The 14 T cell receptor beta chains below were found in one sample sequenced in a study of blood T cell repertoires in COVID-19. Profiling relied on immunoSEQ multiplex PCR, and the TCRdb table lists in-frame clones only, not all of them. Altogether around 140,000 clones are present, 70% to 85% being singletons, with the ten largest covering approximately 17%. The sample was peripheral blood. The receptors come from a woman of 80 years or more with acute or convalescent COVID-19.

The J gene is TRBJ2-7, the V gene TRBV19; 7 bases line up with TRBD1. The CDR3 runs to 16 residues. Germline-derived CDR1 and CDR2 are LNHDA and SQIVND (reference sequence). V dropped 6 bases and J dropped 2; count of bases not matched to a gene: 13. The CDR3 loop is CASSQRAGTDTYEQYF. CDR3 bases: TGTGCCAGTAGCCAAAGGGCCGGGACAGACACCTACGAGCAGTACTTC.

This rearrangement joins TRBV6-2 or TRBV6-3 to TRBJ2-1; 7 nucleotides match TRBD2. The V gene's germline CDR1 is MNHEY and CDR2 SVGEGT. The V and J ends lost 5 bases and 4 bases, in that order; junction bases with no gene match: 8. This CDR3 comprises 15 residues. The CDR3 sequence is CASSGDYLPYNEQFF. CDR3 nucleotide sequence: TGTGCCAGCAGTGGGGACTACCTTCCTTACAATGAGCAGTTCTTC.

The V call is TRBV7-2, the J call TRBJ2-1; TRBD1 is a possible D gene (6 bases). Germline-derived CDR1 and CDR2 are SGHTA and FQGNSA. The CDR3 has 14 residues. The germline V and J ends were trimmed by 4 bases and 5 bases, with 12 bases remaining between them. The CDR3 DNA sequence: TGTGCCAGCAGCTCTCCCAGGGGCCACAATGAGCAGTTCTTC. It translates to CASSSPRGHNEQFF. The variable domain in full, with the rest retrieved from reference TRBV7-2 and TRBJ2-1, is GAGVSQSPSNKVTEKGKDVELRCDPISGHTALYWYRQSLGQGLEFLIYFQGNSAPDKSGLPSDRFSAERTGGSVSTLTIQRTQQEDSAVYLCASSSPRGHNEQFFGPGTRLTVL.

The chain recombines TRBV7-8 with TRBJ2-1; 14 positions agree with TRBD2. Germline CDR1 reads SGHVS; CDR2 reads FQNEAQ. The V and J ends lost 5 bases and 8 bases, in that order; junction bases with no gene match: 8. The CDR3 is 16 amino acids. DNA of the CDR3: TGTGCCAGCAGCCCCTACCGACTAGCGGGGGGGTATGAGCAGTTCTTC. This encodes CASSPYRLAGGYEQFF.

V gene TRBV19 combines with J gene TRBJ1-1; D unclear. This CDR3 has 12 amino acids. Trimming stripped 7 bases from V and 8 bases from J, with 14 bases between. CDR1 and CDR2 (germline): LNHDA, SQIVND (reference sequence). The CDR3 loop is CASTPSGVEAFF. The DNA of the CDR3 is TGTGCCAGTACCCCAAGCGGTGTCGAAGCTTTCTTT.

DNA for the CDR3: TGTGCCAGCAGCGGGGACAGGGGGCGCGTAGTGAACACTGAAGCTTTCTTT. Its protein product is CASSGDRGRVVNTEAFF. The chain joins TRBV6-2 or TRBV6-3 to TRBJ1-1, with 12 bases identical to TRBD1. CDR1 MNHEY and CDR2 SVGEGT come from the germline V gene. The CDR3 is 17 residues long. V shed 6 bases and J 0 bases; nucleotides not matched to a gene: 8.

The genes are TRBV3-1 (or the pseudogene TRBV3-2) and TRBJ2-5; TRBD2 is a possible D gene (5 bases). V shed 0 bases and J shed 5 bases, with 10 bases lying between them. The CDR3 runs to 14 residues. Germline V CDR1 and CDR2: LGHDT, YNNKEL (reference sequence). CDR3 amino acids: CASSQDTRVETQYF. The CDR3 nucleotides read TGTGCCAGCAGCCAAGATACTAGGGTTGAGACCCAGTACTTC.

The genes are TRBV5-6 and TRBJ1-5; TRBD1 matches at 9 bases. CDR1 is SGHDT, CDR2 YYEEEE, per germline. The junction had 8 bases not matched to a gene; V was cut back by 2 bases and J by 2 bases. This CDR3 has 17 amino acids. CDR3 sequence reads: CASSLYRGQAGNQPQHF. CDR3 bases: TGTGCCAGCAGCTTATACAGGGGGCAGGCGGGCAATCAGCCCCAGCATTTT.

This clone was recorded once. The rearrangement links TRBV7-6 to TRBJ2-3; 11 bases fit TRBD2. V lost 5 bases and J lost 6; bases outside the gene matches: 7. This CDR3 has 15 residues. Germline CDR1 and CDR2: SGHVS and FNYEAQ. The CDR3 region is CASSLSGRAGDTQYF. As DNA, the CDR3 is TGTGCCAGCAGCCTTAGCGGGAGGGCCGGGGATACGCAGTATTTT.

The chain uses TRBV4-3 and TRBJ2-7; no reliable D call. V lost 0 bases, J lost 1 base, and 7 bases lay in between. This CDR3 contains 14 residues. The germline CDR1 and CDR2 sequences are LGHNA and YSLEER. DNA for the CDR3: TGCGCCAGCAGCCAAGACAGGTCTTCCTACGAGCAGTACTTC. This translates into CASSQDRSSYEQYF.

The chain is built from TRBV19 and TRBJ1-2; 10 positions match TRBD1. V was pared by 7 bases and J by 3 bases, with 8 bases of the junction left unmatched. Germline CDR1 and CDR2: LNHDA and SQIVND (reference sequence). The CDR3 is made up of 15 amino acids. This CDR3 reads CASNPGQGTHYGYTF. The DNA for the CDR3 is TGTGCCAGTAACCCGGGACAGGGGACCCACTATGGCTACACCTTC.

The chain is built from TRBV3-1 (or the pseudogene TRBV3-2) and TRBJ2-2; D unresolved. The germline CDR1 and CDR2 sequences are LGHDT and YNNKEL (reference sequence). V gave up 2 bases and J gave up 0 bases, with 4 bases separating them. The CDR3 has 14 amino acids. The CDR3 nucleotides are TGTGCCAGCAGCCAACCGTCGAACACCGGGGAGCTGTTTTTT. Protein sequence: CASSQPSNTGELFF.

The chain uses TRBV6-5 and TRBJ1-1, with D hard to call. The CDR3 runs to 15 residues. Trimming took 2 bases from V and 0 from J, leaving 10 bases between them. Per the germline V gene, CDR1 is MNHEY and CDR2 is SVGAGI. This chain's CDR3 is CASSYTRRMNTEAFF. For the CDR3, the DNA is TGTGCCAGCAGTTACACCAGAAGAATGAACACTGAAGCTTTCTTT.

This clone was found once. This chain uses TRBV19 with TRBJ1-4; D gene unclear. In germline, CDR1 is LNHDA, CDR2 SQIVND (reference sequence). The ends were cut back, 3 bases at V and 0 bases at J, with 11 bases in the middle. The CDR3 extends over 16 amino acids. CDR3 region: CASSMDGLATNEKLFF. CDR3 DNA: TGTGCCAGTAGTATGGATGGGCTTGCAACTAATGAAAAACTGTTTTTT. The full variable domain, in which reference TRBV19 and TRBJ1-4 provide the parts outside the CDR3, is DGGITQSPKYLFRKEGQNVTLSCEQNLNHDAMYWYRQDPGQGLRLIYYSQIVNDFQKGDIAEGYSVSREKKESFPLTVTSAQKNPTAFYLCASSMDGLATNEKLFFGSGTQLSVL.